This T cell receptor beta chain was observed in a study of neurological immune-mediated disorders. The cDNA was synthesized by means of template-switch 5'RACE, which was carried out with 10-nucleotide random UMIs. MiXCR was run by TCRdb on the 5' RACE reads, yielding one entry per CDR3 protein. The repertoire holds some 57,000 distinct CDR3 sequences, with under 5.5% as singletons. Findings of the study overall: Expanded clones shared no CDR3 amino acid sequences across subjects, suggesting private repertoires in all groups.

Ten or more counts support this clonotype. Its antigen is unidentified. After removal of 6 bases from V and 4 bases from J, the junction contained 11 bases not matched to a gene. Germline V gene data show CDR1 as SGHTA and CDR2 as FQGNSA. The CDR3 is 15 residues long. Source material: PBMCs. This receptor was taken from a woman aged 45 to 65 with multiple sclerosis. The V call is TRBV7-2, the J call TRBJ2-7, with TRBD2 identical over 8 bases. The CDR3 here is CASRYRGTSAYEQYF. The CDR3 DNA reads as TGTGCCAGCAGGTACCGCGGGACTAGTGCGTACGAGCAGTACTTC.